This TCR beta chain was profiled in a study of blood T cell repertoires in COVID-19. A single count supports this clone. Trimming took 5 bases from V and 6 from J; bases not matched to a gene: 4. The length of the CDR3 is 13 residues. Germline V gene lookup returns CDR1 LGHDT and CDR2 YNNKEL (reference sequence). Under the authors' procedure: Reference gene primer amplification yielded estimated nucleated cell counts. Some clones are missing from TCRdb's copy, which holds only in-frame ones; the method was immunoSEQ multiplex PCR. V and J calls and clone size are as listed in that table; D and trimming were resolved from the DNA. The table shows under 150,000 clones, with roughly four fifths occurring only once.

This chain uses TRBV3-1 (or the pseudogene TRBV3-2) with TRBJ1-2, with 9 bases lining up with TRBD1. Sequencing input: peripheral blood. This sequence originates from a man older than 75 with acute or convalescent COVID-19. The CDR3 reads CASSVQGANGYTF. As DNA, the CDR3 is TGTGCCAGCAGCGTACAGGGGGCAAATGGCTACACCTTC.